This T cell receptor beta chain was sequenced in a study of identical twins. This CDR3 comprises 14 residues. The germline V and J ends were trimmed by 7 bases and 2 bases, with 16 bases remaining between them. Germline V gives CDR1 SGHRS, CDR2 YFSETQ. This clonotype was counted only a few times. What it recognizes is unknown. Findings of the study overall: Interpretation of the results relied on cross-sectional statistical analysis and not on following the same donors. Zero-insertion analyses could be partly confounded by invariant MAIT and iNKT cells.

Template switching, a step in the protocol, added a universal primer site, and cDNA carried unique molecular identifiers. Using its own MiXCR run on the 5' RACE reads, TCRdb lists one record per CDR3 protein. The repertoire has about 530,000 distinct CDR3 sequences, roughly 15% of them found once; the top ten carry around 0.4%. These data are also associated with another study on yellow fever vaccine responses in identical twins.

Material: CD4+ T cells sorted from blood. This receptor was taken from a woman younger than 35 in good health. The rearrangement links TRBV5-1 to TRBJ2-7; perhaps TRBD2 as D (6 bases). The DNA of the CDR3 is TGCGCCAGCCGGGAGCAGGCCTTACCCTACGAGCAGTACTTC. Its protein product is CASREQALPYEQYF.